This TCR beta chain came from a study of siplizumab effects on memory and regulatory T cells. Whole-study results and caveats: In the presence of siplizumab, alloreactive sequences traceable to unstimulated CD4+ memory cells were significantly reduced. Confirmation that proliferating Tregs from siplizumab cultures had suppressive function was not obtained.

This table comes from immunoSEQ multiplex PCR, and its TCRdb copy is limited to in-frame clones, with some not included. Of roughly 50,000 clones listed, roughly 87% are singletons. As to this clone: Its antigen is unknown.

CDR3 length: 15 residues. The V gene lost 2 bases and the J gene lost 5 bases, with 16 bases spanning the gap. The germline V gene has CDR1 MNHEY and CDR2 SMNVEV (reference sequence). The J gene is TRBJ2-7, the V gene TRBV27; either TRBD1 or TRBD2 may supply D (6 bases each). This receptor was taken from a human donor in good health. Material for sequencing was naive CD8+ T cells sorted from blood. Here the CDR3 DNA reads TGTGCCAGCAGTTTAAGTAGGGGGGAGTTCCACGAGCAGTACTTC. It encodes CASSLSRGEFHEQYF.